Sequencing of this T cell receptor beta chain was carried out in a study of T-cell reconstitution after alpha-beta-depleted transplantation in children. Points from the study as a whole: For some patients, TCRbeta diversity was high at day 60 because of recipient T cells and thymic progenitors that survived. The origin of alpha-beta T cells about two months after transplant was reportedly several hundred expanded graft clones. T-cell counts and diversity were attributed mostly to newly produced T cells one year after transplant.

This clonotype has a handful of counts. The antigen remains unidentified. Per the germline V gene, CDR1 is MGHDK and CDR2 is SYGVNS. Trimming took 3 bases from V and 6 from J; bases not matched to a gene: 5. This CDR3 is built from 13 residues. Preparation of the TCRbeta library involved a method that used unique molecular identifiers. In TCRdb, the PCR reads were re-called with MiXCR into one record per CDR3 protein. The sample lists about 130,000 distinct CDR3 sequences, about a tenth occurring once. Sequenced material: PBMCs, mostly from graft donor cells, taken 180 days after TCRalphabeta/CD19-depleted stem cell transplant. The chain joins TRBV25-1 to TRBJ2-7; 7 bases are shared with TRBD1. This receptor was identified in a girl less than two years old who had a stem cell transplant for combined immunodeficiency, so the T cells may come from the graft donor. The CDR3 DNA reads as TGTGCCAGCAGTGAGGACAGGAGGTCCGAGCAGTACTTC. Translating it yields CASSEDRRSEQYF.